This T cell receptor beta chain appears in the sequencing data of a study of control samples from healthy donors and cancer patients (TCRdb year 2020). Looking up the germline V gene yields CDR1 SGHRS and CDR2 YFSETQ. For this chain, trimming is 0 bases at the V end and 13 bases at the J end, and the number of junction bases without a gene match is 7. The CDR3, from cysteine to phenylalanine, totals 14 residues. The DNA shown is the 42-base CDR3, in frame from base 1. The library was prepared using the immunoSEQ multiplex PCR assay. TCRdb provides this immuneACCESS table in a form limited to in-frame rearrangements. Some clones are lacking; in checked studies, under half of them reflect an unresolved V gene, and why the rest are absent is not known. This sample is represented by 95,000 to 150,000 clones; around 87% of them were singletons. The ten most abundant clones make up roughly an eighth of the sample.

As regards this clone: There is no known antigen for this receptor. Base qualities are not at hand, and no much larger clone is one base apart.

The rearrangement joined TRBV5-1 to TRBJ2-1; 10 junctional bases match TRBD2. What was sequenced was blood. This sequence was found in a man younger than 40 in good health. Here is the DNA: TGCGCCAGCAGCTTGGAGGTAGCGGGGGGCTCACAGTTCTTC. Translated, this gives CASSLEVAGGSQFF.